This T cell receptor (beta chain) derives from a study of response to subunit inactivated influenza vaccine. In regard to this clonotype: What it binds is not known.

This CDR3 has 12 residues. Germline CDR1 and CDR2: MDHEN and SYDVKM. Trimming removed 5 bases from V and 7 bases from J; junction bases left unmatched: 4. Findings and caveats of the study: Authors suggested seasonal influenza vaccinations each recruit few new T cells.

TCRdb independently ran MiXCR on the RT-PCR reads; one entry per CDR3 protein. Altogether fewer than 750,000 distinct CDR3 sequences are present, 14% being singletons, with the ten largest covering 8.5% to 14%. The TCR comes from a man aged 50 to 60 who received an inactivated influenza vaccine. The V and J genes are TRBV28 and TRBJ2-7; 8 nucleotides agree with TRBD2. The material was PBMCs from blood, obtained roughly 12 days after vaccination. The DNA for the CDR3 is TGTGCCAGCAGTCAGCGGGGGAGAGAGCAGTACTTC. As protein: CASSQRGREQYF.